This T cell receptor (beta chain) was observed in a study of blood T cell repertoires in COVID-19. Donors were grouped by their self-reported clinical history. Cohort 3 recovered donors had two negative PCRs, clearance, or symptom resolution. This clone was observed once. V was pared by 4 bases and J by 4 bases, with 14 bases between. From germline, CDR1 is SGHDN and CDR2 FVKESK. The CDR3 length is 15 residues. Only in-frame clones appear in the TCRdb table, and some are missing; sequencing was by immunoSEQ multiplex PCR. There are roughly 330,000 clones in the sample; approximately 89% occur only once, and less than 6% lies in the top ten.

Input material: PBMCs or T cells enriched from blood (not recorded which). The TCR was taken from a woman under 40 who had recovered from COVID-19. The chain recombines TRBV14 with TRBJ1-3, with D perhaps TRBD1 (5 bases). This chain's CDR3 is CASSPFWGEGNTIYF. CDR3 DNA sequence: TGTGCCAGCAGCCCTTTTTGGGGGGAAGGAAACACCATATATTTT. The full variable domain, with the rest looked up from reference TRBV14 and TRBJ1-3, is EAGVTQFPSHSVIEKGQTVTLRCDPISGHDNLYWYRRVMGKEIKFLLHFVKESKQDESGMPNNRFLAERTGGTYSTLKVQPAELEDSGVYFCASSPFWGEGNTIYFGEGSWLTVV.